The 30 T cell receptor beta chains given below trace back to one sample, sequenced in a study of cytotoxic CD8 clonotypes in ibrutinib-treated CLL. The protocol was immunoSEQ multiplex PCR, while the TCRdb copy is restricted to in-frame clones and leaves out a portion. The sample holds some 130,000 clones, 76% seen once. Sample: PBMCs, taken after 24 months of ibrutinib treatment. These receptors were taken from a human donor with chronic lymphocytic leukemia.

V is TRBV18 and J is TRBJ2-1; TRBD2 might be the D (6 bases). In germline, CDR1 is KGHSH, CDR2 LQKENI. The CDR3 has 15 amino acids. V was clipped by 2 bases and J by 5 bases, with 13 bases between them. DNA for the CDR3: TGTGCCAGCTCACCATCCCGGGACTCTAACAATGAGCAGTTCTTC. Translating it yields CASSPSRDSNNEQFF. The full variable domain, in which reference TRBV18 and TRBJ2-1 provide the parts outside the CDR3, is NAGVMQNPRHLVRRRGQEARLRCSPMKGHSHVYWYRQLPEEGLKFMVYLQKENIIDESGMPKERFSAEFPKEGPSILRIQQVVRGDSAAYFCASSPSRDSNNEQFFGPGTRLTVL.

The chain employs TRBV5-1 and TRBJ2-7; TRBD2 matches at 7 bases. Trimming removed 0 bases from V and 4 bases from J; junction bases left unmatched: 10. Germline CDR1 reads SGHRS; CDR2 reads YFSETQ. The CDR3 is made up of 16 amino acids. Written as DNA, the CDR3 is TGCGCCAGCAGCTTGGGGAGCAGCGGGGTGGGATACGAGCAGTACTTC. Its protein product is CASSLGSSGVGYEQYF.

This clone appeared many times. The genes are TRBV6-1 and TRBJ2-2, with 7 bases aligning to TRBD1. CDR3 length equals 14 residues. V gave up 8 bases and J gave up 2 bases; unmatched junction bases: 5. Per germline, CDR1 MNHNS and CDR2 SASEGT. CDR3 DNA: TGTGCCAGCGGCAGACAGGGTAACACCGGGGAGCTGTTTTTT. It codes for CASGRQGNTGELFF.

This clone was seen more than once but under ten times. The CDR3 is CASSEAVDNHQPQHF. The DNA of the CDR3 is TGTGCCAGCAGTGAAGCTGTGGACAACCATCAGCCCCAGCATTTT. This chain links TRBV2 with TRBJ1-5, with a tentative D call TRBD1 (5 bases). The CDR3 has 15 residues. The ends were cut back, 0 bases at V and 5 bases at J, with 11 bases in the middle. CDR1 and CDR2 (germline): SNHLY, FYNNEI.

Note on this clone: This sample includes further DNA sequences coding for the same CDR3. This rearrangement joins TRBV7-2 to TRBJ2-7, with D unclear. The germline CDR1 and CDR2 sequences are SGHTA and FQGNSA. The CDR3 contains 12 residues. Trimming left V 5 bases short and J 0 bases short, with 5 bases between. CDR3 residues: CASSQSSYEQYF. In DNA form, the CDR3 reads TGTGCCAGCAGCCAAAGCTCCTACGAGCAGTACTTC. Using reference TRBV7-2 and TRBJ2-7 for the parts outside the CDR3, the full variable domain is GAGVSQSPSNKVTEKGKDVELRCDPISGHTALYWYRQSLGQGLEFLIYFQGNSAPDKSGLPSDRFSAERTGGSVSTLTIQRTQQEDSAVYLCASSQSSYEQYFGPGTRLTVT.

The chain has TRBV28 and TRBJ1-5, with 7 bases that match TRBD1. With 3 bases clipped from V and 6 bases from J, the junction kept 11 bases outside the gene matches. This CDR3 region has 16 residues. Germline-derived CDR1 and CDR2 are MDHEN and SYDVKM. The CDR3 spells CASSFRGRGEGQPQHF. The DNA for the CDR3 is TGTGCCAGCAGTTTTCGGGGCAGGGGGGAAGGTCAGCCCCAGCATTTT.

The chain is built from TRBV30 and TRBJ1-1, with a tentative D call TRBD1 (5 bases). This CDR3 comprises 13 residues. V lost 3 bases and J 3 bases, leaving 11 bases between the germline ends. From germline, CDR1 is GTSNPN and CDR2 SVGIG (reference sequence). CDR3 nucleotide sequence: TGTGCCTGGAGCCCAACGGGGGACACTGAAGCTTTCTTT. This sequence encodes CAWSPTGDTEAFF.

This clone appeared a few times. V is TRBV5-1 and J is TRBJ1-2; 7 bases are a match to TRBD1. Germline values: CDR1 SGHRS, CDR2 YFSETQ. This CDR3 contains 13 residues. V was pared by 4 bases and J by 2 bases, with 2 bases of the junction left unmatched. The CDR3 bases are TGCGCCAGCAGCCCGGGACAGAACTATGGCTACACCTTC. The encoded protein is CASSPGQNYGYTF.

This chain links TRBV28 with TRBJ2-7; no reliable D call. The germline gives CDR1 MDHEN, CDR2 SYDVKM. CDR3 length equals 13 residues. Trimming stripped 4 bases from V and 3 bases from J, with 10 bases between. The CDR3, as DNA: TGTGCCAGCAGTTCGGGCACGAGCTACGAGCAGTACTTC. Translation gives CASSSGTSYEQYF.

The rearrangement joins TRBV9 to TRBJ2-7, with 12 positions matching TRBD2. Trimming at V came to 2 bases and at J to 4 bases, leaving 1 base not matched to a gene. This CDR3 has 14 amino acids. Looked up from germline, CDR1 is SGDLS and CDR2 is YYNGEE. Here the CDR3 reads CASSVTSGSYEQYF. The DNA of the CDR3 is TGTGCCAGCAGCGTGACTAGCGGGAGTTACGAGCAGTACTTC.

The J gene is TRBJ2-2, the V gene TRBV14; maybe TRBD2 (6 bases). Trimming removed 4 bases at V and 2 bases at J, with 11 bases between. Germline V gives CDR1 SGHDN, CDR2 FVKESK. This CDR3 contains 15 residues. Written as DNA, the CDR3 is TGTGCCAGCAGCCCCGCGGGACCCAACACCGGGGAGCTGTTTTTT. This encodes CASSPAGPNTGELFF.

This chain links TRBV9 with TRBJ1-2, with a tentative D call TRBD1 (6 bases). CDR1 is SGDLS, CDR2 YYNGEE, per germline. The CDR3 consists of 13 residues. V was cut by 4 bases and J by 4 bases, with 11 bases left in between. The CDR3 reads CASSLDSAYGYTF. CDR3 coding DNA: TGTGCCAGCAGCCTGGACAGCGCCTATGGCTACACCTTC. Supplemented by reference TRBV9 and TRBJ1-2, the full variable domain reads DSGVTQTPKHLITATGQRVTLRCSPRSGDLSVYWYQQSLDQGLQFLIQYYNGEERAKGNILERFSAQQFPDLHSELNLSSLELGDSALYFCASSLDSAYGYTFGSGTRLTVV.

The genes are TRBV6-5 and TRBJ1-1; tentatively, D is TRBD1 (6 bases). Germline V gene lookup returns CDR1 MNHEY and CDR2 SVGAGI. V lost 5 bases to trimming and J lost 0 bases, with 7 bases between them. The CDR3 loop spans 13 amino acids. Here the CDR3 reads CASSGGMNTEAFF. The CDR3 DNA reads TGTGCCAGCAGTGGGGGCATGAACACTGAAGCTTTCTTT.

CDR3 sequence reads: CASSYRGTGYTF. The DNA of the CDR3 is TGTGCCAGCAGTTACCGGGGGACTGGCTACACCTTC. J is TRBJ1-2 and V is TRBV6-5, with D possibly matching TRBD1 (5 bases). CDR3 length: 12 amino acids. Between the trimmed V and J ends, which lost 2 bases and 7 bases, there was a span of 8 bases. CDR1 is MNHEY and CDR2 is SVGAGI in the germline V gene.

This sequence joins TRBV18 and TRBJ1-5; tentative D call: TRBD1 (5 bases). Germline CDR1 KGHSH, CDR2 LQKENI. The CDR3 runs 14 residues. V was cut by 4 bases and J by 6 bases, with 13 bases left in between. CDR3 protein: CASSRAGERQPQHF. CDR3 sequence (DNA): TGTGCCAGCTCACGGGCGGGGGAACGTCAGCCCCAGCATTTT.

The rearrangement joins TRBV5-1 to TRBJ2-7; the D is unclear. Trimming pared 4 bases from V and 0 bases from J, leaving 5 bases between. The germline gives CDR1 SGHRS, CDR2 YFSETQ. The CDR3 consists of 12 residues. The CDR3 DNA follows: TGCGCCAGCAGCCTGAGCTCCTACGAGCAGTACTTC. Translation: CASSLSSYEQYF.

The V and J genes are TRBV28 and TRBJ2-2, with 8 bases matching TRBD1. In germline, CDR1 is MDHEN, CDR2 SYDVKM. The CDR3 has 14 amino acids. V was pared by 6 bases and J by 8 bases, with 8 bases of the junction left unmatched. CDR3 in amino acids: CASSLGQGVGELFF. CDR3 nucleotides: TGTGCCAGCAGCCTTGGACAGGGTGTAGGGGAGCTGTTTTTT. The full variable domain, rest sourced from reference TRBV28 and TRBJ2-2, is DVKVTQSSRYLVKRTGEKVFLECVQDMDHENMFWYRQDPGLGLRLIYFSYDVKMKEKGDIPEGYSVSREKKERFSLILESASTNQTSMYLCASSLGQGVGELFFGEGSRLTVL.

The V and J genes are TRBV7-2 and TRBJ2-2; TRBD2 agrees at 13 bases. The germline V gene encodes CDR1 SGHTA and CDR2 FQGNSA. Trimming at V came to 5 bases and at J to 6 bases, leaving 3 bases not matched to a gene. The CDR3 sequence is 15 residues long. CDR3 in DNA: TGTGCCAGCAGCCAACTAGCGGGAGGGTCCGGGGAGCTGTTTTTT. Translated, it gives CASSQLAGGSGELFF.

This chain uses TRBV7-2 with TRBJ2-5; 7 bases map to TRBD2. Germline V gene data show CDR1 as SGHTA and CDR2 as FQGNSA. V shed 8 bases, J shed 5 bases, and the junction held 5 bases outside the gene matches. The CDR3 runs to 12 residues. The DNA for the CDR3 is TGTGCCAGCTGGGGAGGGAGGGAGACCCAGTACTTC. Encoded protein: CASWGGRETQYF.

The genes are TRBV7-2 and TRBJ1-2, with 10 positions matching TRBD1. The CDR3 spans 15 residues. Unmatched junction bases numbered 13, after V lost 7 bases and J lost 8 bases. Germline lookup yields CDR1 SGHTA and CDR2 FQGNSA. The chain's CDR3 is CASTSRDRGSGGYTF. The CDR3 nucleotides read TGTGCCAGCACGTCCCGGGACAGGGGTTCTGGGGGCTACACCTTC.

This clone was seen a few times. The chain links TRBV4-2 to TRBJ2-1; D not certain. Trimming took off 0 bases at V and 2 bases at J, with 8 bases between the two ends. The CDR3 loop spans 15 amino acids. Germline values: CDR1 LGHNA, CDR2 YNFKEQ. This chain's CDR3 is CASSQDLQAYNEQFF. CDR3 DNA: TGTGCCAGCAGCCAAGATTTGCAAGCCTACAATGAGCAGTTCTTC.

The V and J genes are TRBV6-6 and TRBJ1-3, with unresolved D. Trimming took 7 bases from V and 0 from J, leaving 16 bases between them. Germline lookup yields CDR1 MNHNY and CDR2 SVGAGI (reference sequence). The CDR3 runs 16 residues. The CDR3 loop is CASIRNRVLSGNTIYF. CDR3 DNA: TGTGCCAGCATAAGAAACCGGGTCCTCTCTGGAAACACCATATATTTT.

J is TRBJ2-3 and V is TRBV7-9; 10 positions match TRBD1. The V segment lost 5 bases and the J segment 2 bases; nucleotides outside the gene matches: 4. The CDR3 runs to 15 residues. From germline, CDR1 is SEHNR and CDR2 FQNEAQ (reference sequence). In DNA, the CDR3 is TGTGCCAGCAGCCGGGGACAGGGGCCCACAGATACGCAGTATTTT. It is translated as CASSRGQGPTDTQYF.

This sequence joins TRBV7-2 and TRBJ2-6, with TRBD1 matching over 7 bases. The length of the CDR3 is 18 residues. The V gene's germline CDR1 is SGHTA and CDR2 FQGNSA. V shed 1 base, J shed 0 bases, and the junction held 6 bases outside the gene matches. In nucleotides, the CDR3 is TGTGCCAGCAGCTTAGGACAGGGCCGATTCTCTGGGGCCAACGTCCTGACTTTC. Its protein is CASSLGQGRFSGANVLTF.

V usage is TRBV11-2 and J usage is TRBJ2-4; 14 bases are shared with TRBD2. The germline V gene encodes CDR1 SGHAT and CDR2 FQNNGV. The CDR3 is 16 residues long. Trimming removed 5 bases from V and 8 bases from J; junction bases left unmatched: 8. The CDR3 is CASSGTSGSPGDIQYF. The CDR3 nucleotides read TGTGCCAGCAGCGGGACTAGCGGGAGCCCGGGGGACATTCAGTACTTC.

The count of this clone is one. The chain couples TRBV6-5 to TRBJ2-7; 9 bases fit TRBD2. Germline CDR1 reads MNHEY; CDR2 reads SVGAGI. Trimming removed 7 bases from V and 3 bases from J; junction bases left unmatched: 4. The CDR3 extends over 13 amino acids. The CDR3 spells CASTSAGGYEQYF. The DNA of the CDR3 is TGTGCCAGCACCTCAGCGGGGGGCTACGAGCAGTACTTC.

This clone was observed a single time. The V and J genes are TRBV6-1 and TRBJ1-2; TRBD1 matches at 9 bases. V lost 11 bases and J lost 9; bases outside the gene matches: 7. The CDR3 contains 11 residues. Germline V CDR1 and CDR2: MNHNS, SASEGT. DNA for the CDR3: TGTGCCCGAGGGACAGGGTACAGCTACACCTTC. Translated: CARGTGYSYTF.

The chain has TRBV9 and TRBJ2-1, with 10 bases fitting TRBD1. J lost 6 bases, V lost 0 bases, and 3 bases had no gene match. The CDR3 is made up of 15 amino acids. The V gene's germline CDR1 is SGDLS and CDR2 YYNGEE. DNA of the CDR3: TGTGCCAGCAGCGTAGGGGGACAGGGGTCCAATGAGCAGTTCTTC. Translation gives CASSVGGQGSNEQFF.

The rearrangement uses TRBV7-3 and TRBJ2-5, with D tentatively TRBD2 (5 bases). CDR1 and CDR2 (germline): SGHTA, FQGTGA. The CDR3 has 13 amino acids. Trimming left V 0 bases short and J 5 bases short, with 7 bases between. CDR3 residues: CASSLTGVETQYF. CDR3 in DNA: TGTGCCAGCAGCTTAACCGGGGTGGAGACCCAGTACTTC.

The chain carries TRBV7-3 and TRBJ2-1; 7 nucleotides match TRBD1. The J segment lost 10 bases and the V segment lost 0 bases, leaving 0 bases of the junction unmatched. There are 12 residues in the CDR3. Germline CDR1 reads SGHTA; CDR2 reads FQGTGA. CDR3 in amino acids: CASSLTGGEQFF. The CDR3 DNA follows: TGTGCCAGCAGCTTAACAGGGGGCGAGCAGTTCTTC.